Listed below are T cell receptor beta chains from one sample, sequenced in a study of neurological immune-mediated disorders. MiXCR was run by TCRdb on the 5' RACE reads, yielding one entry per CDR3 protein. This table has tens of thousands of distinct CDR3 sequences, under 4% appearing once. Sequences were obtained from PBMCs. These receptors came from a woman aged 55-70 years with multiple sclerosis. Both conserved end residues are part of each CDR3. D genes are given only for firm matches. The size entry is marked missing in some rows and otherwise reads once, few, many or a size class.

cdr3_aa d_call j_call clone_size v_call
CASSFQAGGETQYF TRBD1 TRBJ2-5 many TRBV11-3
CASSYSGLSTDTQYF NA TRBJ2-3 many TRBV6-6
CASKPTGTGYGYTF TRBD1 TRBJ1-2 many TRBV2
CASSLDGGVAFKQFF NA TRBJ2-1 many TRBV5-5
CASSQTPAAGLGANVLTF NA TRBJ2-6 many TRBV4-1
CSARRQKNIGELFF NA TRBJ2-2 many TRBV20-1
CASSLYHDRTASYNEQFF NA TRBJ2-1 many TRBV7-2
CSARVAGGMTYNEQFF TRBD2 TRBJ2-1 many TRBV20-1
CASSRTAVTYEQYF NA TRBJ2-7 many TRBV7-2
CASSLGRGYTGELFF NA TRBJ2-2 many TRBV7-7
CASSPIRGGEGEQYF NA TRBJ2-7 many TRBV5-1
CSATQPEDTGELFF NA TRBJ2-2 many TRBV20-1
CASSMRQGVSPLHF TRBD1 TRBJ1-6 many TRBV19
CASSPGDRGAFF NA TRBJ1-1 many TRBV12-3/TRBV12-4
CASSPFLGQGARTEAFF TRBD1 TRBJ1-1 many TRBV7-9
CASSFGSGNTGELFF NA TRBJ2-2 many TRBV7-2
CASTPGQVTYAQYF TRBD1 TRBJ2-7 NA TRBV7-9
CASKVGQGASEQYF TRBD1 TRBJ2-7 many TRBV19
CASSLGVQETQYF NA TRBJ2-5 many TRBV7-6
CAISEYSDRAGEAFF TRBD1 TRBJ1-1 many TRBV10-3
CSVVGGNTENTEAFF NA TRBJ1-1 many TRBV29-1